Detailed here is one T cell receptor beta chain. What it binds is unknown. TRB cDNA was prepared as libraries by UMI-labeled 5' RACE. TCRdb re-called the 5' RACE reads; every CDR3 protein appears as one record, without DNA. Its listing shows 120,000 or so distinct CDR3 sequences. From germline, CDR1 is SGHKS and CDR2 YYEKEE (reference sequence). The CDR3 extends over 11 amino acids. This entry comes from a study of CXCR3-negative and CXCR3-positive naive CD8 T cells. Study-level points and caveats: Naive cells with CXCR3 showed TRB CDR3s that were more hydrophobic than those in CXCR3-negative naive cells. Both naive subsets showed comparably high diversity, and memory CD8+ cells showed much lower diversity.

Each CD8+ T cell subset was flow-sorted in triplicate. Every sort contained 300,000 cells. The sequenced material came from naive CXCR3+ CD8+ T cells from blood. Subset indicated: CD45RO-CCR7+CD27+CD95- naive CD8+ T cells expressing CXCR3 (TNR3+). V is TRBV5-5 and J is TRBJ2-7. The TCR originated in a human donor in good health. Some clones in this sample may be carry-over from other donors' samples. The CDR3 region is CASSGSYEQYF.